This TCR beta chain came from a study of PD-1 blockade in classical Hodgkin lymphoma (dated by TCRdb to 2018 to 2021). For the wider study: Nivolumab dosing was 3 mg/kg intravenously every 2 weeks, continuing until either disease progression or unacceptable toxicity. To define a peripheral blood immune signature of response to PD-1 blockade in classical Hodgkin lymphoma, the study combined TCR beta sequencing with CyTOF.

The time point label, read with the paper, signifies: cycle 2 day 1 (C2D1) of nivolumab. Every trial patient had relapsed after autologous stem cell transplantation, and cohorts A, B and C differed in prior brentuximab vedotin exposure. The trial cohort comprised 56 patients with relapsed/refractory classical Hodgkin lymphoma whose best overall responses were complete response, partial response or progressive disease. Trial patients were treated with single-agent nivolumab in the multi-cohort phase II CheckMate 205 trial. An independent review committee assessed best overall response by applying the 2007 International Working Group response criteria. Trial PBMCs were collected just before the start of nivolumab (C1D1) and during therapy at cycle 2 day 1 and cycle 4 day 1. Peripheral blood was collected in 8 mL Vacutainer Cell Preparation Tubes, from which PBMCs were isolated by centrifugation and then cryopreserved.

The study at large found these results: Baseline TCR diversity was reported as lower in newly diagnosed patients than in healthy donors, and lower still in relapsed/refractory patients. Only a single clinical trial cohort was studied, and what caused the repertoire differences, possibly disease activity or prior therapy, remained undefined. By C4D1, a significant rise was seen in CD4+ TCR diversity but not in CD8+ TCR diversity (p=0.0027 vs p=0.16), and the rise was most apparent among complete responders (p=0.02). Baseline diversity similar to that of newly diagnosed patients was observed in trial patients achieving complete response, whereas significantly lower diversity was observed in partial responders and progressors. Diversity was lower in patients who began nivolumab less than 1 year after ASCT, so these patients were left out of later analyses to avoid confounding by immune reconstitution.

The CDR3 measures 14 amino acids from cysteine to phenylalanine. The only DNA kept is the CDR3, 42 bases in frame from the first base. The germline V gene sets CDR1 to SNHLY and CDR2 to FYNNEI. The Qiagen DNeasy kit was used to extract genomic DNA from unsorted PBMCs and from the negatively selected CD4+ and CD8+ fractions. Amplification of TCR beta CDR3 regions was done by immunoSEQ multiplex PCR with primers that anneal to V and J segments. A synthetic immune receptor repertoire was used to minimize amplification bias, and remaining bias was computationally removed after sequencing. Per the original workflow: Repertoire diversity was quantified as the Shannon entropy index using custom Python scripts. The unsorted, CD4+ and CD8+ repertoires were each analyzed separately, with the exception of combined analyses, where CD4+ and CD8+ sequences were merged in silico. Clonal expansion was defined as a frequency increase of at least 2-fold after treatment compared with C1D1, and clones undetected at baseline were assigned a pseudocount of 0.5. Singleton clones were defined as clones with 0 or 1 copy at C1D1, and non-singleton clones were defined as clones with 2 or more copies. By matching protein sequences in sorted samples from the same patient, clones expanded in unsorted samples were annotated as CD4+, CD8+ or unknown. Diversity changes from C1D1 to C4D1 were tested in paired samples using Wilcoxon tests. In its TCRdb copy, this immuneACCESS table keeps in-frame sequences only and misses some clones. Where compared with another copy, unresolved V genes explain less than half of these, and the others have no known cause. That table furnishes V, J and clone size, whereas the DNA furnished D and trimming. For this sample there are approximately 90,000 clones; about nine tenths appear just once. The top ten hold under 3% of the sample.

About this clone itself: Its antigen specificity is not known. One end of the junction varies from germline; a read error may be responsible.

This receptor was obtained from a human donor with classical Hodgkin lymphoma. The rearrangement joined TRBV2 to TRBJ1-2; a weak D assignment points to TRBD1 (5 bases agree). The source material was peripheral blood mononuclear cells (PBMCs), sampled before the second cycle of nivolumab. The CDR3 is CARRIRDGYFGYTF. The sequence in DNA is TGTGCCCGCAGAATCAGGGACGGATATTTCGGCTACACCTTC.